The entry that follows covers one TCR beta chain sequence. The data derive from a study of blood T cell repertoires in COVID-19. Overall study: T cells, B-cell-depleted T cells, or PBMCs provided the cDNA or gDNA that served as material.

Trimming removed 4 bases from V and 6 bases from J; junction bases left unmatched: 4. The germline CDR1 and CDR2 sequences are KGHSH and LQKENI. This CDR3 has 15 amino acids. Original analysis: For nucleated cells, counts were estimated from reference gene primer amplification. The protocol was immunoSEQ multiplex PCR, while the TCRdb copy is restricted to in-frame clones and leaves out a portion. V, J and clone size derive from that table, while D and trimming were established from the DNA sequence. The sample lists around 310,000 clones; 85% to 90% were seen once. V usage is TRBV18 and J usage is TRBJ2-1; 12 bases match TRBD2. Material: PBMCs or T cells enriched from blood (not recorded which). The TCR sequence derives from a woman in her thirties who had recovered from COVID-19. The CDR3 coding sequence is TGTGCCAGCTCACTTGCTAGCGGGAGGGCCAATGAGCAGTTCTTC. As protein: CASSLASGRANEQFF.